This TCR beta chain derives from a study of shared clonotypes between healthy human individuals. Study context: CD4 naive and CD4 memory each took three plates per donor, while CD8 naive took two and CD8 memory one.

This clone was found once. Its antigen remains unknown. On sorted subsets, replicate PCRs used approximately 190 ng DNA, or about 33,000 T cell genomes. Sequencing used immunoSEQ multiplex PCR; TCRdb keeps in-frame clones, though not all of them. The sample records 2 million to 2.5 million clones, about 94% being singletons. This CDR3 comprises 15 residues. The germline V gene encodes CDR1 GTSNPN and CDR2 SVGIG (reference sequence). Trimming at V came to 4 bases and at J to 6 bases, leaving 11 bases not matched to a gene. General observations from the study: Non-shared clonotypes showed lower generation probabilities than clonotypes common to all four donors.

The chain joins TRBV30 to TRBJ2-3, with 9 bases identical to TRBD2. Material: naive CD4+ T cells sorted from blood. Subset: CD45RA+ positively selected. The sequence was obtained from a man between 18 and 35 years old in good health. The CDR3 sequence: CAWTGAGGLEDTQYF. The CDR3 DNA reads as TGTGCCTGGACGGGGGCGGGAGGGTTAGAGGATACGCAGTATTTT.